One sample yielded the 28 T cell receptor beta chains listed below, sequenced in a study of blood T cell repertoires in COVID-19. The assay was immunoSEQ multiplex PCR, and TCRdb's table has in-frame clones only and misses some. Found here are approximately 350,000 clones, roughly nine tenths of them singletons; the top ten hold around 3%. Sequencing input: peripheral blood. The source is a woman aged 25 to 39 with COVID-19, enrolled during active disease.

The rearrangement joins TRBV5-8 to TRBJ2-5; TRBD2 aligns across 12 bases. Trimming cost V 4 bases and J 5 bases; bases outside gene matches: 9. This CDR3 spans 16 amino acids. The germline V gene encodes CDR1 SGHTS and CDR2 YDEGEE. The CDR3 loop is CASSIRLAGAGETQYF. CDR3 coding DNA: TGTGCCAGCAGCATACGACTAGCGGGGGCTGGGGAGACCCAGTACTTC.

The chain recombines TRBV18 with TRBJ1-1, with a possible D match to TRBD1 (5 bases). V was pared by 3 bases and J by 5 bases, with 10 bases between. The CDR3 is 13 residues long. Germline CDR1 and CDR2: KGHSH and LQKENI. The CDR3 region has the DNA TGTGCCAGCTCACCGGGGGGAACAACTGAAGCTTTCTTT. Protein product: CASSPGGTTEAFF.

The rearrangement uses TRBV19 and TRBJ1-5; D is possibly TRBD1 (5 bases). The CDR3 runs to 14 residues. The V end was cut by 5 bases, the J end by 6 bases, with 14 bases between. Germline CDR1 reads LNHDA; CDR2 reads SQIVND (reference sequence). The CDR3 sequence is CASSFKGIGQPQHF. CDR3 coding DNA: TGTGCCAGTAGTTTTAAGGGGATCGGTCAGCCCCAGCATTTT.

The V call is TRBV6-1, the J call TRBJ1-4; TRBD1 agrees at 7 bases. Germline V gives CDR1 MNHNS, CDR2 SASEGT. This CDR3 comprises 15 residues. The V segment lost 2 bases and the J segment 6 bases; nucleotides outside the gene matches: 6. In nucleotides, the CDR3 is TGTGCCAGCAGTGAAACCGGGACAGCTCATGAAAAACTGTTTTTT. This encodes CASSETGTAHEKLFF.

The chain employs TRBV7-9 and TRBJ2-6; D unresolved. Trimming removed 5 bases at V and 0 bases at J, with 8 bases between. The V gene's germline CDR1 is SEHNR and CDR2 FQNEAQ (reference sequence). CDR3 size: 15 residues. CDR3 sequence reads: CASSLVPSGANVLTF. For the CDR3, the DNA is TGTGCCAGCAGCCTCGTTCCCTCTGGGGCCAACGTCCTGACTTTC. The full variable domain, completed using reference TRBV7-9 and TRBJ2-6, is DTGVSQNPRHKITKRGQNVTFRCDPISEHNRLYWYRQTLGQGPEFLTYFQNEAQLEKSRLLSDRFSAERPKGSFSTLEIQRTEQGDSAMYLCASSLVPSGANVLTFGAGSRLTVL.

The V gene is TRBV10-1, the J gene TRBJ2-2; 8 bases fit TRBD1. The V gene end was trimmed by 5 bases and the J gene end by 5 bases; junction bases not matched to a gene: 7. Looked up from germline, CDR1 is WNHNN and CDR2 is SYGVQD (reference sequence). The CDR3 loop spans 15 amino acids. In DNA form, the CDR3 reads TGCGCCAGCAGTAAACAGGGGGTACGGACCGGGGAGCTGTTTTTT. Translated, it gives CASSKQGVRTGELFF.

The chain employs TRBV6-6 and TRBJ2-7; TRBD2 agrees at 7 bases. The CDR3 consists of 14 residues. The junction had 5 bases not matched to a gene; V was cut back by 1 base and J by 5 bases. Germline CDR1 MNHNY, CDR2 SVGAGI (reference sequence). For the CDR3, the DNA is TGTGCCAGCAGTTACTGGGGGGGTGGGGACGAGCAGTACTTC. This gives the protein CASSYWGGGDEQYF.

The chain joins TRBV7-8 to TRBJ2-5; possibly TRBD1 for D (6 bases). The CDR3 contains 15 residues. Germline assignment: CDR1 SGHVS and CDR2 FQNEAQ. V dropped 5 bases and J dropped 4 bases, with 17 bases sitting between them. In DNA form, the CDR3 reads TGTGCCAGCAGCCAGAGAGATCCCAGGGGAGAGACCCAGTACTTC. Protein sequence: CASSQRDPRGETQYF. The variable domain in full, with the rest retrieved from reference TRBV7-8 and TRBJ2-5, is GAGVSQSPRYKVAKRGQDVALRCDPISGHVSLFWYQQALGQGPEFLTYFQNEAQLDKSGLPSDRFFAERPEGSVSTLKIQRTQQEDSAVYLCASSQRDPRGETQYFGPGTRLLVL.

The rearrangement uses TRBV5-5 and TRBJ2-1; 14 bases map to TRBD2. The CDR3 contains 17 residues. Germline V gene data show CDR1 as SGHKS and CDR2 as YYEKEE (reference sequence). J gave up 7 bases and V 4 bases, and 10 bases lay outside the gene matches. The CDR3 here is CASSQGTSGRLGNEQFF. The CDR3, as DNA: TGTGCCAGCAGCCAAGGGACTAGCGGGAGACTGGGTAATGAGCAGTTCTTC.

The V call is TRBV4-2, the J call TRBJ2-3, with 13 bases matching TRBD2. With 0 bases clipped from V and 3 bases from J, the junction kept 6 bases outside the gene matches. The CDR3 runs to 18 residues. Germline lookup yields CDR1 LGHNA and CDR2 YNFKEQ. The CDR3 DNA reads TGTGCCAGCAGCCAAGACCCTGGACTAGCGGGGGCGACAGATACGCAGTATTTT. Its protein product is CASSQDPGLAGATDTQYF.

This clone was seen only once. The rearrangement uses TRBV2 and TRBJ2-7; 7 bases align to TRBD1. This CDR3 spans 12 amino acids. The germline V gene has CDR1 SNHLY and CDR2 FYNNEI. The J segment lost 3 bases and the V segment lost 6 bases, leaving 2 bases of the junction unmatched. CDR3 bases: TGTGCCAGCAGGGGGGACAGCTACGAGCAGTACTTC. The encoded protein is CASRGDSYEQYF.

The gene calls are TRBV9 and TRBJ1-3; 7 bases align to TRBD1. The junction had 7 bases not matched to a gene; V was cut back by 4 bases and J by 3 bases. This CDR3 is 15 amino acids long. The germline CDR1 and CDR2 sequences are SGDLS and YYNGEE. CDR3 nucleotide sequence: TGTGCCAGCAGCAGAGGACAGGCGGATGGAAACACCATATATTTT. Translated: CASSRGQADGNTIYF.

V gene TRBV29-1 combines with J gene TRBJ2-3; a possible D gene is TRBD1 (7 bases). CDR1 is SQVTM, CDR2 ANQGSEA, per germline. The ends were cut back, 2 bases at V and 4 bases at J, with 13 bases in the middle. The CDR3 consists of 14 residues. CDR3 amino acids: CSVEKAGGSDTQYF. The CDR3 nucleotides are TGCAGCGTTGAAAAGGCAGGGGGGTCAGATACGCAGTATTTT.

The CDR3 loop reads CASSPSTTGGGYTF. The CDR3 DNA sequence: TGTGCCAGCAGCCCTTCGACGACGGGGGGTGGCTACACCTTC. V gene TRBV11-2 combines with J gene TRBJ1-2, with TRBD1 as a possible D gene (5 bases). This CDR3 has 14 amino acids. V dropped 5 bases and J dropped 7 bases, with 17 bases sitting between them. CDR1 SGHAT and CDR2 FQNNGV come from the germline V gene.

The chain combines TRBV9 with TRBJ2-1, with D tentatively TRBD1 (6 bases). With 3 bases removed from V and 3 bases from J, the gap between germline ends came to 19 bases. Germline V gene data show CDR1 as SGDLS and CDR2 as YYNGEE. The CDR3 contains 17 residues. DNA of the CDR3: TGTGCCAGCAGCGACGCCAAGGCAGGGGCCGTCTACAATGAGCAGTTCTTC. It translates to CASSDAKAGAVYNEQFF.

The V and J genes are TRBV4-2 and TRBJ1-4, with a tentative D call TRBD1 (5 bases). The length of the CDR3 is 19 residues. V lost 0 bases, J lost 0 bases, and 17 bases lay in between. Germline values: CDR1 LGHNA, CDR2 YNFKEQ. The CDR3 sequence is CASSQEPVAGLATNEKLFF. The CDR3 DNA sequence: TGTGCCAGCAGCCAAGAACCGGTCGCAGGGCTTGCAACTAATGAAAAACTGTTTTTT.

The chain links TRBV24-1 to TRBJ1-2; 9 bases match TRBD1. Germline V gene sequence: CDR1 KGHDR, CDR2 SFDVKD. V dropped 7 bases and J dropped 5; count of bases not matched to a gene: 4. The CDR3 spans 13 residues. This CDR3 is CATSEDRGYGYTF. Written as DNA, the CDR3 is TGTGCCACCAGCGAGGACAGGGGTTATGGCTACACCTTC.

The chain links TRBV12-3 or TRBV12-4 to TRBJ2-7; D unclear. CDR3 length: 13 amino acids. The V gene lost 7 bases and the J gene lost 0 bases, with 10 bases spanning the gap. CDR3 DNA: TGTGCCAGCAATGCGCGAAACTCCTACGAGCAGTACTTC. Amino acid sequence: CASNARNSYEQYF.

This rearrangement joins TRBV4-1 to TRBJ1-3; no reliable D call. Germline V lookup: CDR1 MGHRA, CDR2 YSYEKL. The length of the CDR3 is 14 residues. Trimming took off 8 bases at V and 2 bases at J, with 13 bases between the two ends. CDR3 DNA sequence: TGCGCCAGCGGATGGGCCGCTACTGGAAACACCATATATTTT. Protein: CASGWAATGNTIYF.

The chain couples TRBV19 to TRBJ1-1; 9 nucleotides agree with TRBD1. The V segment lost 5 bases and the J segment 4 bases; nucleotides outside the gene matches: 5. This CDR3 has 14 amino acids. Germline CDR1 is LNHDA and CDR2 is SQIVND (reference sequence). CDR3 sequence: CASSPGTGSTEAFF. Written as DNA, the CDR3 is TGTGCCAGTAGTCCGGGGACAGGGAGCACTGAAGCTTTCTTT.

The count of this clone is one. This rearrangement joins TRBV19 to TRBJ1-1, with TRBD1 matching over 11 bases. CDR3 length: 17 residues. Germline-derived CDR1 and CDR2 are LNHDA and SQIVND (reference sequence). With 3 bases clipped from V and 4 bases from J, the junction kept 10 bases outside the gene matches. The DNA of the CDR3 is TGTGCCAGTAGTATCGGGCCCGGACAGGGGGCGGTCACTGAAGCTTTCTTT. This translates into CASSIGPGQGAVTEAFF.

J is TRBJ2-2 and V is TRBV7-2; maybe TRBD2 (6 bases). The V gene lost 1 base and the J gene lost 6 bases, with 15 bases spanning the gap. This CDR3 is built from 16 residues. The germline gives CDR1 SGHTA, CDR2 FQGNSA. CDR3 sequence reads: CASSLVGGAFSGELFF. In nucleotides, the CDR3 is TGTGCCAGCAGCTTAGTTGGAGGGGCCTTCTCCGGGGAGCTGTTTTTT.

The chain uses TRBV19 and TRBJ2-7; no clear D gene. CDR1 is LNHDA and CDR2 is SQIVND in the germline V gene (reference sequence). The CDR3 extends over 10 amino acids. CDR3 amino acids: CLLRPYEQYV. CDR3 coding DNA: TGTCTACTAAGACCCTACGAGCAGTACGTC.

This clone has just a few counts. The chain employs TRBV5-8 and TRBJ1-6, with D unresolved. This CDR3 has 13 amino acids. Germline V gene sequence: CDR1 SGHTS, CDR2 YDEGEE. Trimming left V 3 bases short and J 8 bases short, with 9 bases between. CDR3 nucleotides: TGTGCCAGCAGCTCTAAAGTAGATTCACCCCTCCACTTT. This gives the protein CASSSKVDSPLHF.

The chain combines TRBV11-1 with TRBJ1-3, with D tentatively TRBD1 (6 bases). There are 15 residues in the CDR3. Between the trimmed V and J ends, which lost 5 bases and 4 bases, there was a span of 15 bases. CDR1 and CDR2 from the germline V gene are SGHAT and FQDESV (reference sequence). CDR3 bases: TGTGCCAGCAGCCCAGGGACACTTCACGGAAACACCATATATTTT. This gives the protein CASSPGTLHGNTIYF.

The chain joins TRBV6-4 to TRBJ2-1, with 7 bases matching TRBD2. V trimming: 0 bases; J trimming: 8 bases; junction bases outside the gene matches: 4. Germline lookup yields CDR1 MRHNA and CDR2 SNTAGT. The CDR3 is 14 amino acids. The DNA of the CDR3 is TGTGCCAGCAGTGACTCCCGGACTAGGGATGAGCAGTTCTTC. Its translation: CASSDSRTRDEQFF.

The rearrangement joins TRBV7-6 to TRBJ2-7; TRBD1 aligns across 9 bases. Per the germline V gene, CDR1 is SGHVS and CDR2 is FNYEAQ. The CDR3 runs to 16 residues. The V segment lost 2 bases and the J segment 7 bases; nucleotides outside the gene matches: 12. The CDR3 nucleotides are TGTGCCAGCAGCTTATCCCCGGGACAGGGTGATGTGGAGCAGTACGTC. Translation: CASSLSPGQGDVEQYV.

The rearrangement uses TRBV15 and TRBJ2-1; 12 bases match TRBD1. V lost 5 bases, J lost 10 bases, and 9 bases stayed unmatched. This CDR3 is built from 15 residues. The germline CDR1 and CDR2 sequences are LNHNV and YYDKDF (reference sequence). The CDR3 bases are TGTGCCACCAGCTCCCAGGGACAGGGGGCAAGAGAGCAGTTCTTC. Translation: CATSSQGQGAREQFF.